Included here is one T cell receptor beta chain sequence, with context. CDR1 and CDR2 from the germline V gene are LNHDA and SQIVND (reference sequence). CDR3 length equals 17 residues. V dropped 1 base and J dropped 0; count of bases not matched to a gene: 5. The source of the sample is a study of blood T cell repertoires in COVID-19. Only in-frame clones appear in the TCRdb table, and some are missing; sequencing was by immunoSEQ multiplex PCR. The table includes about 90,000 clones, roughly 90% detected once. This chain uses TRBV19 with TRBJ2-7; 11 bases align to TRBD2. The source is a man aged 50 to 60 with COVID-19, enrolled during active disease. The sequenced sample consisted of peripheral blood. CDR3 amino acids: CASSIGSGGALSYEQYF. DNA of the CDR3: TGTGCCAGTAGTATAGGTAGCGGGGGGGCCCTCTCCTACGAGCAGTACTTC.